This TCR beta chain was found in a study of CD8 T cells in ankylosing spondylitis. Each TCR beta library was made by quantitative 5'-RACE that incorporated molecular barcodes. Via MiXCR, TCRdb re-called the 5' RACE reads, giving one row per CDR3 protein. The sample yields around 280,000 distinct CDR3 sequences, around 20% seen once. This CDR3 spans 14 amino acids. Between the trimmed V and J ends, which lost 0 bases and 2 bases, there was a span of 8 bases. Germline values: CDR1 SGHRS, CDR2 YFSETQ. The V gene is TRBV5-1, the J gene TRBJ2-5; D possibly corresponds to TRBD2 (5 bases). The sample taken for sequencing was blood, either unsorted or a sorted T cell fraction (not recorded which). The source of this sequence is a male donor with ankylosing spondylitis or in good health (not recorded which). CDR3 sequence reads: CASSLGLRQETQYF. DNA of the CDR3: TGCGCCAGCAGCTTGGGACTACGACAAGAGACCCAGTACTTC. The full variable domain, its missing parts supplied by reference TRBV5-1 and TRBJ2-5, is KAGVTQTPRYLIKTRGQQVTLSCSPISGHRSVSWYQQTPGQGLQFLFEYFSETQRNKGNFPGRFSGRQFSNSRSEMNVSTLELGDSALYLCASSLGLRQETQYFGPGTRLLVL.